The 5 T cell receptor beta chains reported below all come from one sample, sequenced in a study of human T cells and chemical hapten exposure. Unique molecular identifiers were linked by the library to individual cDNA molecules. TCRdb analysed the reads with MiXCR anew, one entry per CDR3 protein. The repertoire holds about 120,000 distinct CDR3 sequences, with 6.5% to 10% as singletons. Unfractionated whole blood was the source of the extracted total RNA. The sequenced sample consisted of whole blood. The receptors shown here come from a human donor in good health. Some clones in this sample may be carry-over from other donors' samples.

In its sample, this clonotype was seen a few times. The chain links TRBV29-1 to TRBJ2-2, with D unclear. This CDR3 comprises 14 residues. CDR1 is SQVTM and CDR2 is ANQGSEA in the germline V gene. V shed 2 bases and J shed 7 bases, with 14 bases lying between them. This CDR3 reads CSVERRTGIGELFF. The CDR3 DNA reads TGCAGCGTTGAACGGCGAACGGGTATCGGGGAGCTGTTTTTT.

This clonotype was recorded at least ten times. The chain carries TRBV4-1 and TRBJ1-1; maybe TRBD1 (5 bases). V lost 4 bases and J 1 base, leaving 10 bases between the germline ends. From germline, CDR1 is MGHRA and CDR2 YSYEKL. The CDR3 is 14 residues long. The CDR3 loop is CASSRVGENTEAFF. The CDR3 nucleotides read TGCGCCAGCAGCCGCGTGGGGGAGAACACTGAAGCTTTCTTT.

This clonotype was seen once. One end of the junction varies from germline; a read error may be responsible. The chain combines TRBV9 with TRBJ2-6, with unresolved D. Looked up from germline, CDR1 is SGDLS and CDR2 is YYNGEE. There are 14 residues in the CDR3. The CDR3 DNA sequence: TGTGTCAGCAGCGTTACGGCTGGGGCCAACGTCCTGACTTTC. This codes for CVSSVTAGANVLTF.

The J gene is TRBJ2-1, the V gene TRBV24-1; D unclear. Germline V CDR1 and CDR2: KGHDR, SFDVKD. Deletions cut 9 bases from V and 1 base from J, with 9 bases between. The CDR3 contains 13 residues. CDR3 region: CATYNLSYNEQFF. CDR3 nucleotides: TGTGCCACCTATAATCTGTCCTACAATGAGCAGTTCTTC.

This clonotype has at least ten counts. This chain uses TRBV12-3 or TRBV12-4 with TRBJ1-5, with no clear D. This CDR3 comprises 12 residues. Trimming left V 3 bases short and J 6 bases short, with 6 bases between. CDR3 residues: CASSFGGQPQHF. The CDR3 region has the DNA TGTGCCAGCAGTTTTGGTGGTCAGCCCCAGCATTTT.